This T cell receptor (beta chain) was sequenced in a study of control samples from healthy donors and cancer patients. The CDR3 covers 16 residues. V was clipped by 0 bases and J by 4 bases, with 13 bases between them. Germline values: CDR1 MNHEY, CDR2 SVGAGI. The repertoire was sequenced with immunoSEQ multiplex PCR; TCRdb's copy has only in-frame clones and lacks some. The repertoire has 70,000 to 90,000 clones, 90% to 95% of them found once; the top ten carry approximately 4.8%. This chain connects TRBV6-5 to TRBJ1-5; a weak D match, TRBD1 (5 bases). This TCR came from a young woman in good health. The sequenced material came from blood. CDR3 DNA sequence: TGTGCCAGCAGTTACTCGAAAAGGACATCGAATCAGCCCCAGCATTTT. It codes for CASSYSKRTSNQPQHF.